This TCR beta chain emerged from a study of blood T cells in healthy people across ages. Germline CDR1 and CDR2: SGHRS and YFSETQ. This CDR3 is built from 14 residues. Findings and limits, study-wide: It was the long-lived donors that had more naive CD4+ cells and higher diversity than aged donors. Total diversity from one million sequenced T cells was likely underestimated.

It was with a sample-barcoded 5' primer and a J-beta primer mix that a second PCR of about 7 to 12 cycles was run. TCRdb recomputed calls from the 5' RACE reads with MiXCR, one row per CDR3 protein. Counted here are under 950,000 distinct CDR3 sequences, about a fifth occurring once; the ten biggest clones make up approximately 20%. Ten or more counts support this clonotype. What it binds is unknown. One end of the junction is discordant with germline, which a read error may explain. V gene TRBV5-1 combines with J gene TRBJ2-5; D gene uncertain. The sequencing sample was made of blood. The source is a man aged 65 to 85 in good health. The DNA of the CDR3 is TGTGCCAGCAGCTTAGGTTCTTCACAAGAGACCCAGTACTTC. Translation: CASSLGSSQETQYF.